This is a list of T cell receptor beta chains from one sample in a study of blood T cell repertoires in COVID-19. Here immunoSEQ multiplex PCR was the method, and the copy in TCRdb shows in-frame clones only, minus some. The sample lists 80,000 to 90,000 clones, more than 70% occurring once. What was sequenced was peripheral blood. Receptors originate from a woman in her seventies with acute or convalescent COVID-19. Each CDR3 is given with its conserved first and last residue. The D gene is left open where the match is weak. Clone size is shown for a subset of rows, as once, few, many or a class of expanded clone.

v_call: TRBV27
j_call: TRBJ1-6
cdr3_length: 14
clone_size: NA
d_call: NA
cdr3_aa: CASSFGGGNSPLHF
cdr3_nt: TGTGCCAGCAGTTTCGGGGGTGGGAATTCACCCCTCCACTTT

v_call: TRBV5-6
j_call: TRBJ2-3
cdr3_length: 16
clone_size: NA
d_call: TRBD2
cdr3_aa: CASSSGTSGRTDTQYF
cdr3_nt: TGTGCCAGCAGCTCCGGGACTAGCGGGAGAACAGATACGCAGTATTTT

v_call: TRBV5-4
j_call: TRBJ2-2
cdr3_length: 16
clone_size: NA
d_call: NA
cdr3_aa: CASSFGGSGNTGELFF
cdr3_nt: TGTGCCAGCAGCTTCGGGGGTAGCGGGAACACCGGGGAGCTGTTTTTT

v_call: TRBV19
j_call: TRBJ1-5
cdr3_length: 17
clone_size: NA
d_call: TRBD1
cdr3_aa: CASRNRGRGYSNQPQHF
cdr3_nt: TGTGCCAGTCGAAACAGGGGTCGGGGGTATAGCAATCAGCCCCAGCATTTT

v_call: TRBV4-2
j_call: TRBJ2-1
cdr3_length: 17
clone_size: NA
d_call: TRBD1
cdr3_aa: CASSPVGEGQGHNEQFF
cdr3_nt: TGTGCCAGCAGCCCAGTCGGGGAGGGACAGGGGCACAATGAGCAGTTCTTC

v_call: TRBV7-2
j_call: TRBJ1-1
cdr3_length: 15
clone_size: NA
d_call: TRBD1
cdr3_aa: CASSSFDRAKFEAFF
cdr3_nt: TGTGCCAGCAGCTCCTTCGACAGGGCTAAATTCGAAGCTTTCTTT

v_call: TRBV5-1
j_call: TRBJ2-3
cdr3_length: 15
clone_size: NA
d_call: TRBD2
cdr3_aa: CASRNGLAGPDTQYF
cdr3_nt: TGCGCCAGCAGAAACGGACTAGCGGGTCCAGATACGCAGTATTTT

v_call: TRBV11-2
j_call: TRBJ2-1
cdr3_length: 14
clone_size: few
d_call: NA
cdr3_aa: CASSSWGLYNEQFF
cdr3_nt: TGTGCCAGCAGCTCATGGGGACTGTACAATGAGCAGTTCTTC

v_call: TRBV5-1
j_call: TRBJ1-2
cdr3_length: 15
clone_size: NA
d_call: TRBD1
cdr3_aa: CASSLAVTGNYGYTF
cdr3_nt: TGCGCCAGCAGCTTGGCCGTGACAGGGAATTATGGCTACACCTTC

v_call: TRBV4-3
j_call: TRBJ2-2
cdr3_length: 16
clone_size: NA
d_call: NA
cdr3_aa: CASSQGSGRGGGELFF
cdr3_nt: TGCGCCAGCAGCCAAGGGTCAGGGCGAGGCGGCGGGGAGCTGTTTTTT